The 31 T cell receptor beta chains reported below all come from one sample, sequenced in a study of blood T cell repertoires in COVID-19. Assay used: immunoSEQ multiplex PCR; TCRdb lists only in-frame clones, some missing. The table has 180,000 or so clones, about 87% seen once. Sequencing input: peripheral blood. These receptors originate from a man aged 40-49 years with active or convalescent COVID-19.

The table lists this clone with a count of one. The genes are TRBV23-1 and TRBJ2-1; D gene ambiguous. TRBV23-1 is classed as an ORF, of uncertain function. The V end was cut by 10 bases, the J end by 12 bases, with 7 bases between. The CDR3 spans 8 residues. CDR3 region: CATSGQFF. Written as DNA, the CDR3 is TGCGCCACCTCCGGGCAGTTCTTC.

The rearrangement uses TRBV5-1 and TRBJ2-7, with TRBD1 identical over 9 bases. The J segment lost 0 bases and the V segment lost 2 bases, leaving 0 bases of the junction unmatched. Germline V gene sequence: CDR1 SGHRS, CDR2 YFSETQ. The CDR3 runs 14 residues. Here the CDR3 reads CASSLQGASYEQYF. CDR3 sequence (DNA): TGCGCCAGCAGCTTACAGGGGGCCTCCTACGAGCAGTACTTC.

The chain is built from TRBV5-6 and TRBJ1-5; D gene unclear. The CDR3 sequence is 14 residues long. V lost 3 bases and J lost 2, with 9 bases in between. The germline CDR1 and CDR2 sequences are SGHDT and YYEEEE. The CDR3 DNA follows: TGTGCCAGCAGCTCGGTATCCGGCAATCAGCCCCAGCATTTT. Translated: CASSSVSGNQPQHF.

The chain links TRBV5-1 to TRBJ1-4; TRBD1 agrees at 12 bases. The CDR3 loop spans 15 amino acids. The ends lost 4 bases at V and 7 bases at J; junction bases unmatched: 5. The germline CDR1 and CDR2 sequences are SGHRS and YFSETQ. The CDR3 DNA is TGCGCCAGCAGCCCAGGGGACAGGGGGCCTGAAAAACTGTTTTTT. The encoded protein is CASSPGDRGPEKLFF. The variable domain in full, with the rest retrieved from reference TRBV5-1 and TRBJ1-4, is KAGVTQTPRYLIKTRGQQVTLSCSPISGHRSVSWYQQTPGQGLQFLFEYFSETQRNKGNFPGRFSGRQFSNSRSEMNVSTLELGDSALYLCASSPGDRGPEKLFFGSGTQLSVL.

The chain links TRBV7-2 to TRBJ1-1, with D maybe TRBD1 (6 bases). In germline, CDR1 is SGHTA, CDR2 FQGNSA. This CDR3 contains 14 residues. V lost 5 bases, J lost 4 bases, and 14 bases lay in between. The CDR3 bases are TGTGCCAGCAGCCCTACGACAGGAGGCACTGAAGCTTTCTTT. It encodes CASSPTTGGTEAFF.

This clone has only a few counts. The V and J genes are TRBV9 and TRBJ2-7; tentative D call: TRBD1 (5 bases). This CDR3 has 14 residues. Trimming took 0 bases from V and 6 from J, leaving 13 bases between them. Per the germline V gene, CDR1 is SGDLS and CDR2 is YYNGEE. CDR3 bases: TGTGCCAGCAGCGTAGCCCACGGAACAGGCGAGCAGTACTTC. Translated, it gives CASSVAHGTGEQYF.

This sequence joins TRBV5-1 and TRBJ1-6; 9 nucleotides agree with TRBD1. The CDR3 extends over 13 amino acids. V shed 7 bases and J 11 bases; nucleotides not matched to a gene: 7. The germline V gene has CDR1 SGHRS and CDR2 YFSETQ. The CDR3 loop reads CASQDRGGTPLHF. The CDR3 DNA sequence: TGCGCCAGCCAGGACAGGGGTGGGACACCCCTCCACTTT.

The gene calls are TRBV7-2 and TRBJ1-1; D not certain. Germline V gives CDR1 SGHTA, CDR2 FQGNSA. Trimming stripped 7 bases from V and 4 bases from J, with 13 bases between. The CDR3 contains 13 residues. The CDR3 loop is CASKKGAGTEAFF. The DNA for the CDR3 is TGTGCCAGCAAGAAGGGAGCGGGCACTGAAGCTTTCTTT.

The V gene is TRBV10-3, the J gene TRBJ1-3, with 11 bases lining up with TRBD1. Germline-derived CDR1 and CDR2 are ENHRY and SYGVKD. The J segment lost 4 bases and the V segment lost 5 bases, leaving 10 bases of the junction unmatched. The CDR3 loop spans 17 amino acids. The CDR3 protein is CAISTGTGGHFGNTIYF. CDR3 DNA: TGTGCCATCAGTACTGGGACAGGGGGACATTTCGGAAACACCATATATTTT.

This chain uses TRBV30 with TRBJ1-1, with D hard to call. The V gene lost 2 bases and the J gene lost 2 bases, with 9 bases spanning the gap. This CDR3 has 13 amino acids. Germline CDR1 and CDR2: GTSNPN and SVGIG (reference sequence). In nucleotides, the CDR3 is TGTGCCTGGAGTCAAACAGTTAACACTGAAGCTTTCTTT. Translated, it gives CAWSQTVNTEAFF.

The chain uses TRBV6-2 or TRBV6-3 and TRBJ1-1; D not certain. This CDR3 is built from 13 residues. V was shortened by 2 bases and J by 4 bases, with 8 bases between the two germline ends. The germline V gene encodes CDR1 MNHEY and CDR2 SVGEGT. CDR3 nucleotide sequence: TGTGCCAGCAGTTACCGGGAGTTCACTGAAGCTTTCTTT. The encoded protein is CASSYREFTEAFF.

The CDR3 DNA reads as TGTGCCAGCAGCTTAGGAGCGGCACAAGAGACCCAGTACTTC. It yields the protein CASSLGAAQETQYF. The chain links TRBV5-5 to TRBJ2-5; TRBD2 might be the D (5 bases). Trimming took 2 bases from V and 2 from J, leaving 10 bases between them. This CDR3 has 14 residues. Germline V lookup: CDR1 SGHKS, CDR2 YYEKEE (reference sequence). Together with reference TRBV5-5 and TRBJ2-5, the CDR3 gives the full variable domain: DAGVTQSPTHLIKTRGQQVTLRCSPISGHKSVSWYQQVLGQGPQFIFQYYEKEERGRGNFPDRFSARQFPNYSSELNVNALLLGDSALYLCASSLGAAQETQYFGPGTRLLVL.

The chain recombines TRBV4-1 with TRBJ1-1, with TRBD1 matching 8 bases. Germline lookup yields CDR1 MGHRA and CDR2 YSYEKL. J lost 1 base, V lost 3 bases, and 7 bases had no gene match. This CDR3 has 16 residues. The CDR3, as DNA: TGCGCCAGCAGCCAGCAGGGGGCAGGATGGAACACTGAAGCTTTCTTT. Translation: CASSQQGAGWNTEAFF.

V and J are TRBV6-5 and TRBJ2-3, with D possibly matching TRBD2 (7 bases). V was pared by 5 bases and J by 6 bases, with 18 bases between. The CDR3 covers 15 residues. Germline V CDR1 and CDR2: MNHEY, SVGAGI. The CDR3 region is CASSRGVGGPDTQYF. CDR3 DNA: TGTGCCAGCAGTAGGGGGGTGGGAGGGCCCGATACGCAGTATTTT.

The rearrangement uses TRBV20-1 and TRBJ2-1, with 8 bases that match TRBD2. The junction had 5 bases not matched to a gene; V was cut back by 3 bases and J by 4 bases. The germline gives CDR1 DFQATT, CDR2 SNEGSKA (reference sequence). This CDR3 spans 14 amino acids. The CDR3 loop is CSASTGGDYNEQFF. As DNA, the CDR3 is TGCAGTGCTAGTACCGGGGGGGATTACAATGAGCAGTTCTTC.

V gene TRBV7-2 combines with J gene TRBJ1-2; unclear D gene. Germline V gene sequence: CDR1 SGHTA, CDR2 FQGNSA. The V gene lost 1 base and the J gene lost 4 bases, with 10 bases spanning the gap. There are 14 residues in the CDR3. This CDR3 reads CASSLGPGSYGYTF. The DNA of the CDR3 is TGTGCCAGCAGCTTAGGGCCCGGGTCCTATGGCTACACCTTC. Complete variable domain (other parts from reference TRBV7-2 and TRBJ1-2): GAGVSQSPSNKVTEKGKDVELRCDPISGHTALYWYRQSLGQGLEFLIYFQGNSAPDKSGLPSDRFSAERTGGSVSTLTIQRTQQEDSAVYLCASSLGPGSYGYTFGSGTRLTVV.

Concerning this clone: One base separates it from a far larger clone, so it is likely a read error. The V and J genes are TRBV2 and TRBJ1-5; no clear D gene. CDR3 length equals 13 residues. The V and J ends lost 3 bases and 0 bases respectively, with 3 bases between them. Germline CDR1 SNHLY, CDR2 FYNNEI. CDR3 bases: TGTGCCAGCAGTGATAGTAGCAATCAGCCCCAGCATTTT. Protein: CASSDSSNQPQHF.

This clone was observed once. This chain uses TRBV7-9 with TRBJ1-2, with TRBD1 matching 8 bases. With V trimmed by 8 bases and J by 6 bases, 11 bases remained unmatched. CDR1 and CDR2 from the germline V gene are SEHNR and FQNEAQ (reference sequence). The CDR3 extends over 14 amino acids. CDR3 residues: CASPYPGGVDGYTF. DNA of the CDR3: TGTGCCAGCCCCTACCCAGGGGGCGTCGATGGCTACACCTTC.

This chain joins TRBV3-1 (or the pseudogene TRBV3-2) and TRBJ2-1, with D maybe TRBD2 (5 bases). V was trimmed by 0 bases and J by 9 bases, leaving 15 bases between them. The germline gives CDR1 LGHDT, CDR2 YNNKEL (reference sequence). CDR3 size: 15 residues. Here the CDR3 reads CASSQDSIGGTEQFF. DNA for the CDR3: TGTGCCAGCAGCCAAGATTCAATTGGAGGCACTGAGCAGTTCTTC.

CDR3 amino acids: CASSLEWASTDTQYF. CDR3 nucleotide sequence: TGCGCCAGCAGCTTGGAGTGGGCGAGCACAGATACGCAGTATTTT. V is TRBV5-1 and J is TRBJ2-3; D gene uncertain. Per germline, CDR1 SGHRS and CDR2 YFSETQ. This CDR3 spans 15 amino acids. The V and J ends lost 0 bases and 0 bases respectively, with 8 bases between them.

V and J are TRBV2 and TRBJ1-5, with D possibly TRBD1 on 6 matching bases. This CDR3 contains 14 residues. Germline V lookup: CDR1 SNHLY, CDR2 FYNNEI. The ends were cut back, 7 bases at V and 0 bases at J, with 10 bases in the middle. CDR3: CASTGTSSNQPQHF. CDR3 DNA: TGTGCCAGCACCGGGACAAGTAGCAATCAGCCCCAGCATTTT.

This clone was seen only once. This chain connects TRBV29-1 to TRBJ1-1; TRBD1 is a possible D gene (6 bases). The CDR3 has 12 amino acids. V lost 4 bases, J lost 5 bases, and 11 bases lay in between. Germline assignment: CDR1 SQVTM and CDR2 ANQGSEA. CDR3 in DNA: TGCAGCGTTGTAGGGGGGGAGACTGAAGCTTTCTTT. Translating it yields CSVVGGETEAFF.

V usage is TRBV7-8 and J usage is TRBJ1-3; tentative D call: TRBD1 (5 bases). This CDR3 comprises 15 residues. Looked up from germline, CDR1 is SGHVS and CDR2 is FQNEAQ. V was cut by 1 base and J by 1 base, with 8 bases left in between. In DNA form, the CDR3 reads TGTGCCAGCAGCTTAGGGGGGGTGTCTGGAAACACCATATATTTT. Its protein product is CASSLGGVSGNTIYF.

This chain connects TRBV5-6 to TRBJ2-1, with 8 bases that match TRBD2. The CDR3 contains 14 residues. V was pared by 2 bases and J by 7 bases, with 5 bases of the junction left unmatched. In germline, CDR1 is SGHDT, CDR2 YYEEEE. This CDR3 reads CASSLAGAINEQFF. For the CDR3, the DNA is TGTGCCAGCAGCTTAGCGGGGGCCATTAATGAGCAGTTCTTC.

The chain joins TRBV5-3 to TRBJ1-1; maybe TRBD1 (5 bases). TRBV5-3 is sorted into the ORF group, with uncertain function. The length of the CDR3 is 17 residues. V was pared by 4 bases and J by 0 bases, with 19 bases between. CDR3 amino acids: CARSAGRKPLMNTEAFF. The CDR3 DNA follows: TGTGCCAGAAGCGCGGGACGGAAACCTTTAATGAACACTGAAGCTTTCTTT.

The rearrangement joins TRBV11-2 to TRBJ1-2, with 8 bases aligning to TRBD1. The CDR3 extends over 18 amino acids. V lost 4 bases to trimming and J lost 1 base; unmatched junction nucleotides: 14. Germline V gene data show CDR1 as SGHAT and CDR2 as FQNNGV. In nucleotides, the CDR3 is TGTGCCAGCAGCTCAGCCCCCAGGGGGCAATCCCATAACTATGGCTACACCTTC. Protein: CASSSAPRGQSHNYGYTF.

The chain is built from TRBV6-6 and TRBJ1-1; D is ambiguous. CDR3 length equals 15 residues. The V end was cut by 2 bases, the J end by 1 base, with 11 bases between. The germline gives CDR1 MNHNY, CDR2 SVGAGI (reference sequence). CDR3 in DNA: TGTGCCAGCAGTTACGGTCCGGAGGCGAACACTGAAGCTTTCTTT. The encoded protein is CASSYGPEANTEAFF.

The chain links TRBV19 to TRBJ2-5; D unresolved. CDR3 length: 13 amino acids. Germline-derived CDR1 and CDR2 are LNHDA and SQIVND (reference sequence). Trimming pared 6 bases from V and 5 bases from J, leaving 13 bases between. The CDR3 is CASRSQAGETQYF. In DNA, the CDR3 is TGTGCCAGTAGGTCTCAGGCTGGGGAGACCCAGTACTTC.

CDR3 nucleotides: TGTGCCAGCAGCTCGCTGGGGGGGAAGTACAATGAGCAGTTCTTC. Protein: CASSSLGGKYNEQFF. The chain uses TRBV7-3 and TRBJ2-1; 7 bases are shared with TRBD2. The CDR3 totals 15 residues. CDR1 SGHTA and CDR2 FQGTGA come from the germline V gene. V lost 4 bases to trimming and J lost 4 bases; unmatched junction nucleotides: 7.

The genes are TRBV7-6 and TRBJ2-2; tentatively, D is TRBD1 (6 bases). The CDR3 sequence is 16 residues long. CDR1 and CDR2 (germline): SGHVS, FNYEAQ. V was pared by 4 bases and J by 1 base, with 13 bases between. In DNA, the CDR3 is TGTGCCAGCAGCTCCACAGGGAAGTTGAACACCGGGGAGCTGTTTTTT. This codes for CASSSTGKLNTGELFF.

The rearrangement uses TRBV5-6 and TRBJ1-6, with 7 bases identical to TRBD1. CDR1 and CDR2 from the germline V gene are SGHDT and YYEEEE. The CDR3 loop spans 16 amino acids. V was clipped by 4 bases and J by 6 bases; unmatched bases: 10. The CDR3 sequence: CASSREPGQFNSPLHF. The CDR3 bases are TGTGCCAGCAGCCGAGAACCGGGACAGTTTAATTCACCCCTCCACTTT.